What follows are 18 T cell receptor beta chains derived from one specimen sequenced in a study of T cell responses to AZD1222 COVID-19 vaccine. Libraries were prepared by immunoSEQ multiplex PCR; TCRdb keeps only in-frame clonotypes and omits some of them. Among around 100,000 clones, around nine tenths were seen once, and the ten largest hold about a fifth. This sample comprised peripheral blood, obtained on day 0 of AZD1222 vaccination. These receptors were obtained from an adult in good health.

This clone was observed a single time. In nucleotides, the CDR3 is TGTGCCAGCACCGAGTCGGGGGTGAGCGGGGAGCTGTTTTTT. It specifies CASTESGVSGELFF. V is TRBV6-5 and J is TRBJ2-2; D may be TRBD2 (6 bases). Germline lookup yields CDR1 MNHEY and CDR2 SVGAGI. Trimming cost V 7 bases and J 7 bases, with 16 bases left between them. The CDR3 is made up of 14 amino acids.

CDR3 amino acids: CASSEGQGGGYEQYF. The DNA for the CDR3 is TGTGCCAGCAGCGAGGGACAGGGAGGCGGCTACGAGCAGTACTTC. This rearrangement joins TRBV6-5 to TRBJ2-7; 9 bases are a match to TRBD1. J lost 3 bases, V lost 6 bases, and 9 bases had no gene match. CDR1 and CDR2 from the germline V gene are MNHEY and SVGAGI. The CDR3 covers 15 residues.

Here the CDR3 reads CASGTSTDTQYF. CDR3 DNA sequence: TGTGCTAGTGGTACTAGCACAGATACGCAGTATTTT. The rearrangement uses TRBV12-5 and TRBJ2-3; no clear D gene. This CDR3 comprises 12 residues. Trimming took 5 bases from V and 0 from J, leaving 3 bases between them. Germline V gene sequence: CDR1 LGHNT, CDR2 FRNRAP.

This chain connects TRBV4-2 to TRBJ1-2; D possibly corresponds to TRBD1 (5 bases). Germline V CDR1 and CDR2: LGHNA, YNFKEQ. There are 16 residues in the CDR3. V lost 0 bases to trimming and J lost 3 bases, with 14 bases between them. This chain's CDR3 is CASSQDGAEVDYGYTF. CDR3 bases: TGTGCCAGCAGCCAAGACGGGGCAGAAGTAGACTATGGCTACACCTTC.

A single count supports this clone. V usage is TRBV4-3 and J usage is TRBJ1-3; D is unclear. From germline, CDR1 is LGHNA and CDR2 YSLEER. CDR3 length: 14 amino acids. Trimming shortened V by 4 bases and J by 0 bases, and 7 bases separated the two germline ends. The CDR3 loop is CASSPRASGNTIYF. In DNA form, the CDR3 reads TGCGCCAGCAGCCCAAGGGCCTCTGGAAACACCATATATTTT.

The chain has TRBV5-4 and TRBJ2-2, with TRBD2 matching over 10 bases. CDR3 length: 16 residues. Germline trimming cut 3 bases from V and 6 bases from J; bases unmatched to any gene: 8. From germline, CDR1 is SGHNT and CDR2 YYREEE (reference sequence). The CDR3 DNA reads as TGTGCCAGCAGCTCGAGGAGCGGGGGGGCCGCCGGGGAGCTGTTTTTT. Its protein product is CASSSRSGGAAGELFF.

The V call is TRBV6-5, the J call TRBJ2-7, with TRBD2 as a possible D gene (5 bases). Per germline, CDR1 MNHEY and CDR2 SVGAGI. Trimming removed 6 bases from V and 3 bases from J, with 12 bases in between. The CDR3 runs to 13 residues. DNA for the CDR3: TGTGCCAGCAGATCGCCGAGCGGCTACGAGCAGTACTTC. Protein product: CASRSPSGYEQYF.

The chain uses TRBV7-7 and TRBJ2-2, with 11 nucleotides matching TRBD1. Germline trimming cut 3 bases from V and 5 bases from J; bases unmatched to any gene: 8. The CDR3 runs 17 residues. Germline V gene sequence: CDR1 SSHAT, CDR2 FNYEAQ (reference sequence). CDR3 loop: CASSFGQGALVTGELFF. The CDR3 DNA sequence: TGTGCCAGCAGCTTCGGACAGGGGGCTTTGGTAACCGGGGAGCTGTTTTTT.

V and J are TRBV27 and TRBJ2-1; tentative D call: TRBD1 (6 bases). The CDR3 length is 15 residues. Trimming pared 2 bases from V and 4 bases from J, leaving 12 bases between. Germline CDR1 reads MNHEY; CDR2 reads SMNVEV (reference sequence). CDR3 nucleotide sequence: TGTGCCAGCAGTTTAGAGGGGACACCGTACAATGAGCAGTTCTTC. It codes for CASSLEGTPYNEQFF.

J is TRBJ2-2 and V is TRBV4-2; D may be TRBD1 or TRBD2 (5 bases each). The germline CDR1 and CDR2 sequences are LGHNA and YNFKEQ. The germline V and J ends were trimmed by 5 bases and 2 bases, with 15 bases remaining between them. This CDR3 has 16 residues. The CDR3 DNA sequence: TGTGCCAGCAGCTCTAGAGGGGTCGCTAACACCGGGGAGCTGTTTTTT. Amino acids: CASSSRGVANTGELFF.

This clone was picked up one time. The CDR3 DNA is TGTGCCAGCAGCCCGGGGGGGGCAGATACGCAGTATTTT. It is translated as CASSPGGADTQYF. This chain connects TRBV7-2 to TRBJ2-3; 8 bases are a match to TRBD2. The CDR3 has 13 amino acids. J lost 4 bases, V lost 5 bases, and 2 bases had no gene match. Germline CDR1 and CDR2: SGHTA and FQGNSA. The whole variable domain, remainder taken from reference TRBV7-2 and TRBJ2-3, is GAGVSQSPSNKVTEKGKDVELRCDPISGHTALYWYRQSLGQGLEFLIYFQGNSAPDKSGLPSDRFSAERTGGSVSTLTIQRTQQEDSAVYLCASSPGGADTQYFGPGTRLTVL.

The gene calls are TRBV4-1 and TRBJ1-1, with D maybe TRBD1 (6 bases). V was clipped by 4 bases and J by 0 bases, with 12 bases between them. The germline V gene has CDR1 MGHRA and CDR2 YSYEKL. The CDR3 is 15 amino acids. CDR3 region: CASSPAQGMNTEAFF. CDR3 nucleotide sequence: TGCGCCAGCAGCCCCGCGCAGGGGATGAACACTGAAGCTTTCTTT.

This clone was picked up one time. The V and J genes are TRBV6-5 and TRBJ2-7; TRBD1 aligns across 10 bases. The CDR3 has 14 residues. With V trimmed by 8 bases and J by 6 bases, 10 bases remained unmatched. The V gene's germline CDR1 is MNHEY and CDR2 SVGAGI. In DNA form, the CDR3 reads TGTGCCAGCGTAGAGGAGACAGGGGGCATCGAGCAGTACTTC. Amino acids: CASVEETGGIEQYF.

The chain employs TRBV7-9 and TRBJ2-7; D remains unclear. The V gene's germline CDR1 is SEHNR and CDR2 FQNEAQ (reference sequence). Trimming removed 4 bases at V and 0 bases at J, with 10 bases between. This CDR3 has 14 residues. CDR3 in amino acids: CASSSDGSSYEQYF. DNA of the CDR3: TGTGCCAGCAGCTCGGACGGTAGCTCCTACGAGCAGTACTTC.

This clone has more than one count but fewer than ten. CDR3 region: CASSPAKGSRMNTEAFF. Here the CDR3 DNA reads TGTGCCAGCAGCCCCGCCAAGGGGTCCAGAATGAACACTGAAGCTTTCTTT. The chain employs TRBV4-2 and TRBJ1-1; maybe TRBD1 (5 bases). Deletions cut 4 bases from V and 0 bases from J, with 18 bases between. This CDR3 contains 17 residues. The germline V gene has CDR1 LGHNA and CDR2 YNFKEQ.

V gene TRBV11-2 combines with J gene TRBJ2-1; the D is unclear. V was clipped by 0 bases and J by 9 bases, with 12 bases between them. Germline CDR1 SGHAT, CDR2 FQNNGV. CDR3 length equals 14 residues. CDR3 region: CASSLDPGVSEQFF. In DNA form, the CDR3 reads TGTGCCAGCAGCTTAGATCCTGGGGTAAGTGAGCAGTTCTTC.

In this sample, this clone turned up a few times. In DNA form, the CDR3 reads TGTGCCAGCAGCCACACCCATGGGAACCCCTATGGCTACACCTTC. Its protein is CASSHTHGNPYGYTF. V is TRBV27 and J is TRBJ1-2, with no clear D. This CDR3 has 15 amino acids. Trimming pared 6 bases from V and 4 bases from J, leaving 18 bases between. Germline CDR1 reads MNHEY; CDR2 reads SMNVEV (reference sequence).

The chain is built from TRBV18 and TRBJ2-2; TRBD2 matches at 14 bases. This CDR3 has 17 amino acids. Germline V gives CDR1 KGHSH, CDR2 LQKENI. V lost 3 bases and J lost 5; bases outside the gene matches: 5. The CDR3 DNA is TGTGCCAGCTCACCCCCTGGACTAGCGGGAGGAACCGGGGAGCTGTTTTTT. This sequence encodes CASSPPGLAGGTGELFF.